This is a list of T cell receptor beta chains from one sample in a study of blood T cells in healthy people across ages. TCRdb passed the 5' RACE reads through MiXCR, listing each CDR3 protein once. The table records 600,000 or so distinct CDR3 sequences, around half of them present only once. The sequencing input was blood. The receptors were gathered from an elderly man in good health. Each CDR3 is given with its conserved first and last residue. Fields, in order: clone size, V gene, J gene, D gene, CDR3 DNA, CDR3 protein. A D gene is named only where the DNA matches it firmly. Not every row has a clone size; where given, it reads once, few, many or a size class.

clone_size: .; v_call: TRBV11-1; j_call: TRBJ2-1; d_call: TRBD1; cdr3_nt: TGTGCCAGCAGCGCCGCAGACAGGGGAATCGTCAATGAGCAGTTCTTC; cdr3_aa: CASSAADRGIVNEQFF
clone_size: .; v_call: TRBV7-9; j_call: TRBJ2-4; d_call: .; cdr3_nt: TGTGCCAGCGGCTTTGGGGCGGCCAAAAACATTCAGTACTTC; cdr3_aa: CASGFGAAKNIQYF
clone_size: many; v_call: TRBV15; j_call: TRBJ2-1; d_call: TRBD1; cdr3_nt: TGTGCCACCAGCAGAGATCCGGGACAGGGTAATGAGCAGTTCTTC; cdr3_aa: CATSRDPGQGNEQFF
clone_size: .; v_call: TRBV20-1; j_call: TRBJ2-5; d_call: TRBD2; cdr3_nt: TGCAGTGCTATTTCCCCAGGGGGACTAGCGGGGCCCCTACAAGAGACCCAGTACTTC; cdr3_aa: CSAISPGGLAGPLQETQYF
clone_size: .; v_call: TRBV12-5; j_call: TRBJ2-5; d_call: .; cdr3_nt: TGTGCTAGTGGTTTAGTTCGTACAGCACCCTTAGAGACCCAGTACTTC; cdr3_aa: CASGLVRTAPLETQYF
clone_size: .; v_call: TRBV4-1; j_call: TRBJ2-5; d_call: .; cdr3_nt: TGCGCCAGCAGCCAAGATCCGTATCAAGAGACCCAGTACTTC; cdr3_aa: CASSQDPYQETQYF
clone_size: few; v_call: TRBV6-2/TRBV6-3; j_call: TRBJ2-1; d_call: .; cdr3_nt: TGTGCCAGCAGGCCGATAGCGCCCCTCTCCTACAATGAGCAGTTCTTC; cdr3_aa: CASRPIAPLSYNEQFF
clone_size: .; v_call: TRBV20-1; j_call: TRBJ2-4; d_call: TRBD2; cdr3_nt: TGCAGTGCTAGAGATCCGGCGGGAGGGTATAACATTCAGTACTTC; cdr3_aa: CSARDPAGGYNIQYF
clone_size: .; v_call: TRBV29-1; j_call: TRBJ2-3; d_call: .; cdr3_nt: TGCAGCGTGATTACAGCGATTACTAGCACAGGTACGCAGTATTTT; cdr3_aa: CSVITAITSTGTQYF
clone_size: once; v_call: TRBV27; j_call: TRBJ2-7; d_call: TRBD1; cdr3_nt: TGTGCCAGCAGTTTTTCCGGGACAGGGAACTACGAGCAGTACTTC; cdr3_aa: CASSFSGTGNYEQYF
clone_size: .; v_call: TRBV20-1; j_call: TRBJ2-3; d_call: .; cdr3_nt: TGCAGTGCTAGAGATCGAGGGAGGCAGCATGAAGATACGCAGTATTTT; cdr3_aa: CSARDRGRQHEDTQYF
clone_size: .; v_call: TRBV3-1; j_call: TRBJ2-1; d_call: .; cdr3_nt: TGTGCCAGCAGGTCCTGGGGAGGCCGACACAATGAGCAGTTCTTC; cdr3_aa: CASRSWGGRHNEQFF
clone_size: .; v_call: TRBV24-1; j_call: TRBJ2-3; d_call: TRBD2; cdr3_nt: TGTGCCACCAGTGCTCTGCGGGGGATCGGAGATACGCAGTATTTT; cdr3_aa: CATSALRGIGDTQYF
clone_size: .; v_call: TRBV20-1; j_call: TRBJ2-4; d_call: TRBD2; cdr3_nt: TGCAGTGCTAGGGGGGGGACTGTCCGCTTAGCCAAAAACATTCAGTACTTC; cdr3_aa: CSARGGTVRLAKNIQYF
clone_size: .; v_call: TRBV7-2; j_call: TRBJ1-5; d_call: .; cdr3_nt: TGTGCCAGCAGCTTAGAGAACGGGGCAGGCAGCAATCAGCCCCAGCATTTT; cdr3_aa: CASSLENGAGSNQPQHF
clone_size: .; v_call: TRBV5-1; j_call: TRBJ2-2; d_call: TRBD1; cdr3_nt: TGCGCCAGCAGCTCACAGGGGGGTTCCACCGGGGAGCTGTTTTTT; cdr3_aa: CASSSQGGSTGELFF
clone_size: .; v_call: TRBV6-2/TRBV6-3; j_call: TRBJ1-2; d_call: .; cdr3_nt: TGTGCCAGCAGTTACCAACAGATTCCCTATGGCTACACCTTC; cdr3_aa: CASSYQQIPYGYTF
clone_size: .; v_call: TRBV5-1; j_call: TRBJ2-1; d_call: .; cdr3_nt: TGCGCCAGCAGCTTCGGACTAGGGGGAGGATATGAGCAGTTCTTC; cdr3_aa: CASSFGLGGGYEQFF
clone_size: .; v_call: TRBV20-1; j_call: TRBJ2-3; d_call: .; cdr3_nt: TGCAGTGCTAGAGATCGCAGCCGAGGTACAGATACGCAGTATTTT; cdr3_aa: CSARDRSRGTDTQYF
clone_size: .; v_call: TRBV3-1; j_call: TRBJ1-2; d_call: TRBD1; cdr3_nt: TGTGCCAGCAGGCGCGAGACAGGGATTGGCTACACCTTC; cdr3_aa: CASRRETGIGYTF
clone_size: few; v_call: TRBV12-3/TRBV12-4; j_call: TRBJ2-1; d_call: TRBD2; cdr3_nt: TGTGCCAGCAGTGCAGGACTAGCGGGTTTAAATGAGCAGTTCTTC; cdr3_aa: CASSAGLAGLNEQFF
clone_size: few; v_call: TRBV24-1; j_call: TRBJ2-5; d_call: .; cdr3_nt: TGTGCCACCAGTGATTTCGTTTCAGGGCGAGAGACCCAGTACTTC; cdr3_aa: CATSDFVSGRETQYF
clone_size: .; v_call: TRBV3-1; j_call: TRBJ2-1; d_call: .; cdr3_nt: TGTGCCAGCAGCCAAGACCCTTGGCTTCTCAATGAGCAGTTCTTC; cdr3_aa: CASSQDPWLLNEQFF